The 16 T cell receptor beta chains given below trace back to one sample, sequenced in a study of shared clonotypes between healthy human individuals. Terminally differentiated effector memory CD45RA+ cells were left out of the naive CD8 fraction, which was CD45RO-negative and positively selected for CCR7. Repertoires were generated with immunoSEQ multiplex PCR, while TCRdb's copy carries only in-frame clones and drops some. Seen here are some 2.1 million clones, around 93% observed once, and the top ten hold over 1.5%. The source material was naive CD8+ T cells from PBMCs. These receptors came from a young man in good health. Some clones in this sample may be carry-over from other donors' samples.

In this sample, this clone turned up once. The chain employs TRBV19 and TRBJ2-2, with a possible D match to TRBD2 (7 bases). Germline CDR1 is LNHDA and CDR2 is SQIVND (reference sequence). V lost 7 bases to trimming and J lost 2 bases, with 14 bases between them. CDR3 length: 15 amino acids. DNA for the CDR3: TGTGCCAGTACCCCGAGGGGGGGAAACACCGGGGAGCTGTTTTTT. Residues: CASTPRGGNTGELFF.

This chain connects TRBV6-5 to TRBJ1-1; TRBD1 agrees at 9 bases. Trimming at V came to 2 bases and at J to 11 bases, leaving 3 bases not matched to a gene. Germline V gene data show CDR1 as MNHEY and CDR2 as SVGAGI. This CDR3 spans 12 amino acids. Written as DNA, the CDR3 is TGTGCCAGCAGTTACCCAGGGACAGGGGCTTTCTTT. It encodes CASSYPGTGAFF.

This clone was detected once. This sample also contains other DNA sequences that code for the same CDR3. This chain links TRBV28 with TRBJ2-7; D unclear. From germline, CDR1 is MDHEN and CDR2 SYDVKM. V was clipped by 4 bases and J by 2 bases, with 12 bases between them. This CDR3 contains 14 residues. CDR3 sequence reads: CASSYGRSTYEQYF. The CDR3, as DNA: TGTGCCAGCAGTTACGGACGTTCGACCTACGAGCAGTACTTC.

V gene TRBV5-5 combines with J gene TRBJ1-2; D unresolved. The CDR3 totals 17 residues. Trimming removed 3 bases at V and 3 bases at J, with 21 bases between. CDR1 SGHKS and CDR2 YYEKEE come from the germline V gene (reference sequence). CDR3 amino acids: CASSSVPVALSDYGYTF. The CDR3 DNA reads as TGTGCCAGCAGCTCCGTTCCCGTGGCCCTCTCCGACTATGGCTACACCTTC.

The chain recombines TRBV9 with TRBJ2-3, with TRBD2 matching over 12 bases. The CDR3 covers 16 residues. The V gene end was trimmed by 3 bases and the J gene end by 3 bases; junction bases not matched to a gene: 5. Germline V gene sequence: CDR1 SGDLS, CDR2 YYNGEE. CDR3 residues: CASSALTSGSTDTQYF. The CDR3 DNA is TGTGCCAGCAGCGCATTGACTAGCGGGAGTACAGATACGCAGTATTTT.

The gene calls are TRBV5-1 and TRBJ2-1, with 7 bases aligning to TRBD1. Germline loops: CDR1 SGHRS, CDR2 YFSETQ. Unmatched junction bases numbered 13, after V lost 4 bases and J lost 6 bases. CDR3 size: 16 residues. The CDR3 DNA reads as TGCGCCAGCAGCGCGGAATACAGGGGATGGGGCAATGAGCAGTTCTTC. Protein product: CASSAEYRGWGNEQFF.

The V and J genes are TRBV29-1 and TRBJ2-7; D may match TRBD1 or TRBD2 (5 bases each). Trimming left V 4 bases short and J 4 bases short, with 17 bases between. Germline CDR1 SQVTM, CDR2 ANQGSEA. CDR3 size: 14 residues. This chain's CDR3 is CSVVEGQGAYEQYF. The CDR3 DNA sequence: TGCAGCGTTGTTGAAGGCCAGGGAGCATACGAGCAGTACTTC.

CDR3 coding DNA: TGTGCCAGCAGTGAGAAGGACAGGGCGAACAATGAGCAGTTCTTC. Its protein is CASSEKDRANNEQFF. This chain connects TRBV6-1 to TRBJ2-1; 8 bases fit TRBD1. V shed 3 bases, J shed 5 bases, and the junction held 6 bases outside the gene matches. The length of the CDR3 is 15 residues. Per the germline V gene, CDR1 is MNHNS and CDR2 is SASEGT.

The V gene is TRBV15, the J gene TRBJ1-2; TRBD1 agrees at 7 bases. The ends lost 2 bases at V and 6 bases at J; junction bases unmatched: 12. The CDR3 loop spans 16 amino acids. Germline loops: CDR1 LNHNV, CDR2 YYDKDF (reference sequence). CDR3 nucleotides: TGTGCCACCAGCAGATCTACCATGACAGGGATGGATGGCTACACCTTC. Its protein product is CATSRSTMTGMDGYTF.

The chain uses TRBV7-6 and TRBJ2-3; TRBD2 might be the D (6 bases). V shed 0 bases and J shed 10 bases, with 8 bases lying between them. This CDR3 comprises 12 residues. Looked up from germline, CDR1 is SGHVS and CDR2 is FNYEAQ. CDR3 sequence: CASSLATRAQYF. Written as DNA, the CDR3 is TGTGCCAGCAGCTTAGCGACTAGGGCGCAGTATTTT. Variable domain in full (rest from reference TRBV7-6 and TRBJ2-3): GAGVSQSPRYKVTKRGQDVALRCDPISGHVSLYWYRQALGQGPEFLTYFNYEAQQDKSGLPNDRFSAERPEGSISTLTIQRTEQRDSAMYRCASSLATRAQYFGPGTRLTVL.

This rearrangement joins TRBV2 to TRBJ2-4, with D perhaps given as TRBD1 or TRBD2 (5 bases each). Trimming shortened V by 8 bases and J by 9 bases, and 14 bases separated the two germline ends. CDR3 length: 12 amino acids. CDR1 SNHLY and CDR2 FYNNEI come from the germline V gene. CDR3 in DNA: TGTGCCAGCGGGGCGGGTGGAGGCATTCAGTACTTC. Translating gives CASGAGGGIQYF.

The chain uses TRBV7-9 and TRBJ2-7; no clear D gene. The germline V gene encodes CDR1 SEHNR and CDR2 FQNEAQ (reference sequence). Trimming took 4 bases from V and 3 from J, leaving 10 bases between them. This CDR3 is 13 amino acids long. CDR3 residues: CASSSAFDYEQYF. The CDR3 region has the DNA TGTGCCAGCAGCTCGGCGTTCGACTACGAGCAGTACTTC.

For this clone: Other DNA sequences of this sample code for an identical CDR3. This chain links TRBV7-9 with TRBJ2-7, with a tentative D call TRBD2 (5 bases). This CDR3 is built from 13 residues. V lost 5 bases, J lost 0 bases, and 8 bases lay in between. Looked up from germline, CDR1 is SEHNR and CDR2 is FQNEAQ (reference sequence). The CDR3 is CASSPGDSYEQYF. The CDR3 DNA reads TGTGCCAGCAGCCCCGGGGACTCCTACGAGCAGTACTTC.

This rearrangement joins TRBV28 to TRBJ2-7; 7 positions match TRBD1. The CDR3 extends over 16 amino acids. The germline CDR1 and CDR2 sequences are MDHEN and SYDVKM. The J segment lost 0 bases and the V segment lost 5 bases, leaving 10 bases of the junction unmatched. Here the CDR3 reads CASSPDRDRLSYEQYF. CDR3 bases: TGTGCCAGCAGTCCCGACCGGGACAGACTCTCCTACGAGCAGTACTTC. The entire variable domain, with the rest obtained from reference TRBV28 and TRBJ2-7, is as follows: DVKVTQSSRYLVKRTGEKVFLECVQDMDHENMFWYRQDPGLGLRLIYFSYDVKMKEKGDIPEGYSVSREKKERFSLILESASTNQTSMYLCASSPDRDRLSYEQYFGPGTRLTVT.

A single count supports this clone. This chain joins TRBV28 and TRBJ2-7; the match to TRBD1 covers 9 bases. V was clipped by 3 bases and J by 6 bases; unmatched bases: 9. The CDR3 extends over 15 amino acids. Germline V gives CDR1 MDHEN, CDR2 SYDVKM. CDR3 residues: CASSFGDRVFSEQYF. The CDR3 nucleotides are TGTGCCAGCAGTTTTGGGGACAGGGTTTTCTCCGAGCAGTACTTC.

The chain employs TRBV27 and TRBJ2-5; the D is unclear. The CDR3 runs to 14 residues. Between the trimmed V and J ends, which lost 5 bases and 3 bases, there was a span of 13 bases. The germline V gene encodes CDR1 MNHEY and CDR2 SMNVEV (reference sequence). This CDR3 reads CASSNSLNKETQYF. The DNA for the CDR3 is TGTGCCAGCAGTAACTCCTTAAATAAAGAGACCCAGTACTTC.